This T cell receptor (beta chain) originates from a study of T-cell reconstitution after alpha-beta-depleted transplantation in children. Whole-study results and caveats: Counts and diversity of T cells one year after transplant came mostly from newly produced T cells.

This CDR3 is built from 15 residues. Preparation of the TCRbeta library was carried out with unique molecular identifiers. TCRdb re-analysed the PCR reads in MiXCR, keeping a single row per CDR3 protein. The table has about 200,000 distinct CDR3 sequences, under 8.5% seen once. This clonotype was detected many times. Antigen unknown. The TCR sequence derives from a boy under 10 years old with acute lymphoblastic leukemia, due to receive a stem cell transplant. V and J are TRBV21-1 and TRBJ2-3. TRBV21-1 is termed a pseudogene. The sequenced sample was PBMCs, obtained before TCRalphabeta/CD19-depleted stem cell transplant. The CDR3 DNA reads as TGTGCCAGCAGCAAAGTTGGCCTACCCACAGATACGCAGTATTTT. Its protein is CASSKVGLPTDTQYF.